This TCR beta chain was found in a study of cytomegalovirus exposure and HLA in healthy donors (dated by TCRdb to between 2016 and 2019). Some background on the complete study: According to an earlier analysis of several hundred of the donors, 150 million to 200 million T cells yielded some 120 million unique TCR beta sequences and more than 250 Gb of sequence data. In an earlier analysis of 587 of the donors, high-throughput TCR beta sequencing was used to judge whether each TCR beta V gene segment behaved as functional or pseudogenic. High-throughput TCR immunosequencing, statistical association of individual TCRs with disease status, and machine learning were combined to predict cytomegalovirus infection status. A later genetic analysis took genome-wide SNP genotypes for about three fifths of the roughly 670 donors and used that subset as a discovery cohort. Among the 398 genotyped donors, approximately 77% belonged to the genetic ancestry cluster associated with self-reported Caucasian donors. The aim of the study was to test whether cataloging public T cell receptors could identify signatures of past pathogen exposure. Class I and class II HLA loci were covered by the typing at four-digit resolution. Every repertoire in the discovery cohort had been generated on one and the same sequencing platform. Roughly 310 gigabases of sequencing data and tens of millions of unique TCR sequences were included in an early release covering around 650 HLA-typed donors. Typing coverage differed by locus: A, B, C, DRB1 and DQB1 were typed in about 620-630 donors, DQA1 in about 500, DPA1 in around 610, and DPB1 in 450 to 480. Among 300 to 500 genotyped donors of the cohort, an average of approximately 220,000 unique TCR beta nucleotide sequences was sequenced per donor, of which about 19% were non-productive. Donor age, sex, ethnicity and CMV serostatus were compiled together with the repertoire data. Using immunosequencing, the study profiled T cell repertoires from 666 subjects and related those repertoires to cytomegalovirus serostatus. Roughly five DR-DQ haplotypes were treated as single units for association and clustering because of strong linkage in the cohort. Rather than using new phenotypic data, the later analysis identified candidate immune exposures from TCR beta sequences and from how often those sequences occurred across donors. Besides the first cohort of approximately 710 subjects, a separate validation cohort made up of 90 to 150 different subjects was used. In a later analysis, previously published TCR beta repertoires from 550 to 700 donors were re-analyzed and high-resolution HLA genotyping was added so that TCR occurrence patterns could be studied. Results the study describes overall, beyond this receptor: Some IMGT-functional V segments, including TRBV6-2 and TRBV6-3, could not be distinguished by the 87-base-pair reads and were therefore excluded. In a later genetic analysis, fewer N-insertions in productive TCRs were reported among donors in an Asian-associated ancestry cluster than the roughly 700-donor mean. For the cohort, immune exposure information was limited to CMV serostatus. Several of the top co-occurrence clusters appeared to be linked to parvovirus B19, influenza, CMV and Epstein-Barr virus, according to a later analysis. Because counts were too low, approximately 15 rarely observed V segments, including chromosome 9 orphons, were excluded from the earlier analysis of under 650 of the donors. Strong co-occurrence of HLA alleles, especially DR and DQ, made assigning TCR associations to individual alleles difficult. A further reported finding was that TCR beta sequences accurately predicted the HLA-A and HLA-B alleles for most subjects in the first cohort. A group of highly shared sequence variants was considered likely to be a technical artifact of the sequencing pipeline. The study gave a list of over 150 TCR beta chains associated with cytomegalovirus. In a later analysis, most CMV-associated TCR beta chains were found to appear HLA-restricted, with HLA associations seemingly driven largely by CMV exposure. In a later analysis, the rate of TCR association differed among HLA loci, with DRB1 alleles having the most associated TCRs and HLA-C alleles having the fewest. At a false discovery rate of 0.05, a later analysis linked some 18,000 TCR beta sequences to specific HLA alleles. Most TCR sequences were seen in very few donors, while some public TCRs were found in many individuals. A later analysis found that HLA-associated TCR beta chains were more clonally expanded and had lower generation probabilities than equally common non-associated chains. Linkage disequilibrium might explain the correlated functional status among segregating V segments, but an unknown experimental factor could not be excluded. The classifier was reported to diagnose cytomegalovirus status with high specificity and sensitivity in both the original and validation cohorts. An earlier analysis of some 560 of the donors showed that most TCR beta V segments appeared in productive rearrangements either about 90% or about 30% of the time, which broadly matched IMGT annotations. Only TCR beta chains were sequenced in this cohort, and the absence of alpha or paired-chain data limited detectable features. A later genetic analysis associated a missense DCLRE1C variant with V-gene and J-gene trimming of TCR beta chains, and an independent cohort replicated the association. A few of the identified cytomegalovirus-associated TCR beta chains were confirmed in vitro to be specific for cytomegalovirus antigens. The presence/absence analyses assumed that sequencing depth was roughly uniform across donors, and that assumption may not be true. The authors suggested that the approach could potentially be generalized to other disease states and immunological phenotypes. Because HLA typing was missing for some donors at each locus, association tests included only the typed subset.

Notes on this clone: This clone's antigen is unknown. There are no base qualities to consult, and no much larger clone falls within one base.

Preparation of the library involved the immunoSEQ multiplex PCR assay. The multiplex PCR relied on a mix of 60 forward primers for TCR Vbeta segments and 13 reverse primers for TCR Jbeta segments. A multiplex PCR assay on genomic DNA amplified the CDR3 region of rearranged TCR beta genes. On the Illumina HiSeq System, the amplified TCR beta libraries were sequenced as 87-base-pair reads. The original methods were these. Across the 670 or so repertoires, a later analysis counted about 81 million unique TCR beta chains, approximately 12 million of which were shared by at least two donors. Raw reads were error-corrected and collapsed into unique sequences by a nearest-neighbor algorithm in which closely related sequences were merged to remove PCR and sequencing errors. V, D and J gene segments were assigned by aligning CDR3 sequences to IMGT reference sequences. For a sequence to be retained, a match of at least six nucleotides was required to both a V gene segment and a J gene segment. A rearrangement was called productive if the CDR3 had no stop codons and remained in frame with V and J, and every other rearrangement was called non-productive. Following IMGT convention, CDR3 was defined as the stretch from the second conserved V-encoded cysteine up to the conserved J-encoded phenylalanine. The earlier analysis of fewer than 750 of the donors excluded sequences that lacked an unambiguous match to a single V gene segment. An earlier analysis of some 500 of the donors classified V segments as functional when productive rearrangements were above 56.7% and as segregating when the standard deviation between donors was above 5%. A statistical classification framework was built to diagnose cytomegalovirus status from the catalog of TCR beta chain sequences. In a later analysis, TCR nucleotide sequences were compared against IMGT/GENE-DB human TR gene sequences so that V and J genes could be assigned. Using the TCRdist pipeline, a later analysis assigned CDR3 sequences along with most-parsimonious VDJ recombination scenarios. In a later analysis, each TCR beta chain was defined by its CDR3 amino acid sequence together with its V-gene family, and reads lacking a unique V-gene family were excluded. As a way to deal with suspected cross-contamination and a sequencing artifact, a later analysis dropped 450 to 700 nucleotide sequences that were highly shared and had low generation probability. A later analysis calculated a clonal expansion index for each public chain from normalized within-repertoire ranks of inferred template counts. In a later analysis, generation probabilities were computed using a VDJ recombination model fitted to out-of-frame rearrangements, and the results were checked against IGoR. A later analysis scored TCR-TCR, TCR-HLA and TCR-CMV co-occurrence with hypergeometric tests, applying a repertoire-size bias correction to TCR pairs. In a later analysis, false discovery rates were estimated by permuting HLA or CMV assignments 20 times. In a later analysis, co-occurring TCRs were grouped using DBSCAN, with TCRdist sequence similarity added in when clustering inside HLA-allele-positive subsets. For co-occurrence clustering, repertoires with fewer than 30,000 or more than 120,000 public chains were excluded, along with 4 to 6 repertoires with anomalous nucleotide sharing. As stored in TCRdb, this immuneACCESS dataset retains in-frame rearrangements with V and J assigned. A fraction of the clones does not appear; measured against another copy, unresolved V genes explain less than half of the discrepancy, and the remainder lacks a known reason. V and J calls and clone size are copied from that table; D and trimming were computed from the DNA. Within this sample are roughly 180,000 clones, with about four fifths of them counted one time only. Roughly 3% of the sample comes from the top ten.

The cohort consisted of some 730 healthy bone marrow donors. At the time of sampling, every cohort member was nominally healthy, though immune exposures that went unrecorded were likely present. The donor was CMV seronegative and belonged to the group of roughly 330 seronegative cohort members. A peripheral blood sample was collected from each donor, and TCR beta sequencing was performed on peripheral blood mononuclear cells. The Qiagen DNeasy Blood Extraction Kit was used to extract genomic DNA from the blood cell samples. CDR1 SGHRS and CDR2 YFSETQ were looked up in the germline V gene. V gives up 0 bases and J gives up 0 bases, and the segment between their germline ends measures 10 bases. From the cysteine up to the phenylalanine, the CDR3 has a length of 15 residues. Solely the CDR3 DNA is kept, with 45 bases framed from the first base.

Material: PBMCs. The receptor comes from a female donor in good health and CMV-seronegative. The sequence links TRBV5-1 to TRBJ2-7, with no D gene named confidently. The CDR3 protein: CASSLGLLSSYEQYF. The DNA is TGCGCCAGCAGCTTGGGTTTGCTTAGCTCCTACGAGCAGTACTTC.